These 10 T cell receptor beta chains were sequenced from one sample in a study of blood T cell repertoires in COVID-19. The method was immunoSEQ multiplex PCR; TCRdb's version includes in-frame clones alone and lacks a portion of them. This sample has 160,000 or so clones; under 90% occur once, and the top ten carry roughly 8%. The specimen sequenced was PBMCs or T cells enriched from blood (not recorded which). These receptors came from a woman aged 45-65 years who had recovered from COVID-19.

The chain couples TRBV9 to TRBJ2-3; 8 nucleotides match TRBD2. Trimming cost V 2 bases and J 2 bases; bases outside gene matches: 7. This CDR3 region has 16 residues. Germline CDR1 and CDR2: SGDLS and YYNGEE. CDR3 residues: CASSVPTSGNTDTQYF. In nucleotides, the CDR3 is TGTGCCAGCAGCGTCCCAACTAGCGGTAACACAGATACGCAGTATTTT.

V usage is TRBV2 and J usage is TRBJ2-3; 7 bases map to TRBD1. Germline V lookup: CDR1 SNHLY, CDR2 FYNNEI. V lost 5 bases, J lost 2 bases, and 4 bases stayed unmatched. CDR3 size: 14 residues. In DNA form, the CDR3 reads TGTGCCAGCAGTCGGACAGGTTACACAGATACGCAGTATTTT. Encoded protein: CASSRTGYTDTQYF. The full variable domain, its missing parts supplied by reference TRBV2 and TRBJ2-3, is EPEVTQTPSHQVTQMGQEVILRCVPISNHLYFYWYRQILGQKVEFLVSFYNNEISEKSEIFDDQFSVERPDGSNFTLKIRSTKLEDSAMYFCASSRTGYTDTQYFGPGTRLTVL.

On this clone itself: The identical CDR3 is also encoded by other nucleotide sequences in the sample. The V and J genes are TRBV19 and TRBJ2-7, with D possibly being TRBD2 (5 bases). This CDR3 contains 14 residues. Germline lookup yields CDR1 LNHDA and CDR2 SQIVND (reference sequence). V lost 1 base, J lost 3 bases, and 10 bases lay in between. CDR3 sequence reads: CASSIAGSSYEQYF. The CDR3, as DNA: TGTGCCAGTAGTATAGCGGGATCCAGCTACGAGCAGTACTTC.

In its sample, this clone ranks as medium-sized (0.01 to 0.1%). The chain carries TRBV9 and TRBJ1-1; D remains unclear. This CDR3 spans 14 amino acids. Germline V CDR1 and CDR2: SGDLS, YYNGEE. Trimming removed 0 bases from V and 1 base from J, with 7 bases in between. DNA for the CDR3: TGTGCCAGCAGCGTAGATTGGGCGAACACTGAAGCTTTCTTT. Translating gives CASSVDWANTEAFF.

The V and J genes are TRBV2 and TRBJ2-5; 11 bases agree with TRBD2. J gave up 3 bases and V 7 bases, and 4 bases lay outside the gene matches. This CDR3 has 14 residues. Looked up from germline, CDR1 is SNHLY and CDR2 is FYNNEI. In DNA, the CDR3 is TGTGCCAGCACGGCTAGCGGGGGGAAAGAGACCCAGTACTTC. It is translated as CASTASGGKETQYF. Full variable domain (rest looked up from reference TRBV2 and TRBJ2-5): EPEVTQTPSHQVTQMGQEVILRCVPISNHLYFYWYRQILGQKVEFLVSFYNNEISEKSEIFDDQFSVERPDGSNFTLKIRSTKLEDSAMYFCASTASGGKETQYFGPGTRLLVL.

The chain has TRBV4-2 and TRBJ2-2, with TRBD1 matching 9 bases. CDR1 is LGHNA, CDR2 YNFKEQ, per germline. Trimming cost V 4 bases and J 3 bases; bases outside gene matches: 6. This CDR3 region has 16 residues. The CDR3 nucleotides are TGTGCCAGCAGCCGCATGGGACAGGGCGACACCGGGGAGCTGTTTTTT. It codes for CASSRMGQGDTGELFF.

This clone has a single count. V usage is TRBV2 and J usage is TRBJ2-1, with D possibly matching TRBD2 (7 bases). The CDR3 loop spans 14 amino acids. V was shortened by 9 bases and J by 1 base, with 13 bases between the two germline ends. Germline V gene sequence: CDR1 SNHLY, CDR2 FYNNEI. The CDR3 nucleotides are TGTGCCAGTTCGGGGGGCCCATCCTACAATGAGCAGTTCTTC. Its protein product is CASSGGPSYNEQFF.

The J gene is TRBJ2-7, the V gene TRBV6-2 or TRBV6-3, with 14 bases that match TRBD2. CDR3 length equals 16 residues. The V and J ends lost 5 bases and 3 bases, in that order; junction bases with no gene match: 6. Germline V CDR1 and CDR2: MNHEY, SVGEGT. The CDR3 sequence is CASSHGGLAGVYEQYF. The CDR3 coding sequence is TGTGCCAGCAGTCATGGGGGACTAGCGGGGGTCTACGAGCAGTACTTC.

The genes are TRBV27 and TRBJ2-1; 11 bases are a match to TRBD2. The ends lost 1 base at V and 10 bases at J; junction bases unmatched: 12. Germline V gene data show CDR1 as MNHEY and CDR2 as SMNVEV (reference sequence). This CDR3 comprises 17 residues. CDR3 sequence: CASSLLGVAGGPEEQFF. CDR3 sequence (DNA): TGTGCCAGCAGTTTATTAGGGGTAGCGGGAGGGCCTGAGGAGCAGTTCTTC.

The gene calls are TRBV4-3 and TRBJ1-2; a possible D gene is TRBD1 (5 bases). This CDR3 has 17 amino acids. Trimming stripped 0 bases from V and 5 bases from J, with 19 bases between. The germline CDR1 and CDR2 sequences are LGHNA and YSLEER. The DNA for the CDR3 is TGCGCCAGCAGCCAAGAGGGGCCGGTTCCTTCTTCGTATGGCTACACCTTC. Translating gives CASSQEGPVPSSYGYTF.